These 19 T cell receptor beta chains share one sample of origin, sequenced in a study of Graves' ophthalmopathy and Graves' hyperthyroidism. The TCR beta CDR3 regions underwent amplification from RNA transcripts. Following a first-round RT-PCR that used HTBI primers, a second-round multiplex PCR was carried out. TCRdb reprocessed the multiplex PCR reads via MiXCR and lists one record per CDR3 protein. The top ten clones hold 8.5% to 14% of a sample with roughly 1.1 million distinct CDR3 sequences, less than 45% of them seen once. The sample consisted of peripheral blood or thyroid tissue (not recorded which). The receptors derive from an adult man with Graves' hyperthyroidism.

This clonotype turned up a few times. V is TRBV2 and J is TRBJ2-7; 7 nucleotides match TRBD1. In germline, CDR1 is SNHLY, CDR2 FYNNEI. Losses at the gene ends were 6 bases for V and 0 bases for J; bases not matched to a gene: 5. The CDR3 covers 14 residues. CDR3 in DNA: TGTGCCAGCAGAGAAACAGGGGACTCCTACGAGCAGTACTTC. This encodes CASRETGDSYEQYF.

This chain uses TRBV6-6 with TRBJ2-7; possibly TRBD1 or TRBD2 for D (5 bases each). CDR3 length: 14 residues. V lost 6 bases and J lost 2, with 14 bases in between. The germline CDR1 and CDR2 sequences are MNHNY and SVGAGI (reference sequence). This chain's CDR3 is CASSKEPGPYEQYF. DNA of the CDR3: TGTGCCAGCAGCAAAGAACCGGGGCCCTACGAGCAGTACTTC.

The table lists this clonotype with a count of one. The conserved final phenylalanine or tryptophan is absent from the CDR3, which likely points to a read error. V usage is TRBV9 and J usage is TRBJ1-2; D remains unclear. Trimming removed 7 bases at V and 6 bases at J, with 13 bases between. Germline CDR1 SGDLS, CDR2 YYNGEE. The CDR3 extends over 12 amino acids. CDR3 nucleotide sequence: TGTGCCAGCTCACCCTACAGCGATGGCTACACCTCC. This encodes CASSPYSDGYTS.

In this sample, this clonotype turned up many times. The chain combines TRBV20-1 with TRBJ2-5; tentatively, D is TRBD2 (5 bases). The CDR3 has 14 amino acids. The ends were cut back, 3 bases at V and 6 bases at J, with 17 bases in the middle. Germline V CDR1 and CDR2: DFQATT, SNEGSKA (reference sequence). The CDR3 loop is CSASGLLTGQTQYF. The CDR3 DNA reads TGCAGTGCTAGTGGACTCCTAACGGGTCAGACCCAGTACTTC.

In its sample, this clonotype was seen a few times. The CDR3 region is CASSPGGYSSYEQYF. In nucleotides, the CDR3 is TGTGCCAGCAGCCCGGGCGGTTATAGCTCCTACGAGCAGTACTTC. The V and J genes are TRBV5-6 and TRBJ2-7; D unresolved. V lost 4 bases to trimming and J lost 0 bases, with 14 bases between them. CDR1 and CDR2 (germline): SGHDT, YYEEEE. The CDR3 is 15 amino acids. Filled out from reference TRBV5-6 and TRBJ2-7, the complete variable domain reads DAGVTQSPTHLIKTRGQQVTLRCSPKSGHDTVSWYQQALGQGPQFIFQYYEEEERQRGNFPDRFSGHQFPNYSSELNVNALLLGDSALYLCASSPGGYSSYEQYFGPGTRLTVT.

This clonotype has at least ten counts. The chain uses TRBV6-6 and TRBJ1-1; D gene ambiguous. Trimming shortened V by 3 bases and J by 10 bases, and 12 bases separated the two germline ends. Germline-derived CDR1 and CDR2 are MNHNY and SVGAGI (reference sequence). The CDR3 length is 12 residues. Here the CDR3 reads CASSYGEGRAFF. DNA of the CDR3: TGTGCCAGCAGTTATGGGGAAGGGAGAGCTTTCTTT.

The chain employs TRBV5-5 and TRBJ2-7; TRBD2 is a possible D gene (7 bases). Looked up from germline, CDR1 is SGHKS and CDR2 is YYEKEE (reference sequence). The V gene lost 1 base and the J gene lost 3 bases, with 17 bases spanning the gap. The CDR3 has 16 amino acids. CDR3 sequence reads: CASSLTGGAFYYEQYF. The CDR3 bases are TGTGCCAGCAGCTTGACGGGGGGCGCGTTCTACTACGAGCAGTACTTC. Based on the CDR3 plus reference TRBV5-5 and TRBJ2-7, the full variable domain is DAGVTQSPTHLIKTRGQQVTLRCSPISGHKSVSWYQQVLGQGPQFIFQYYEKEERGRGNFPDRFSARQFPNYSSELNVNALLLGDSALYLCASSLTGGAFYYEQYFGPGTRLTVT.

The V call is TRBV20-1, the J call TRBJ2-7; D unresolved. The V gene's germline CDR1 is DFQATT and CDR2 SNEGSKA (reference sequence). Trimming took 3 bases from V and 5 from J, leaving 14 bases between them. The CDR3 is made up of 13 amino acids. The CDR3 region is CSASFGSLDEQYF. The CDR3 bases are TGCAGTGCTAGTTTCGGGTCGTTAGACGAGCAGTACTTC.

The table lists this clonotype with many counts. The chain is built from TRBV15 and TRBJ2-7; 10 bases match TRBD1. CDR1 and CDR2 from the germline V gene are LNHNV and YYDKDF (reference sequence). The CDR3 length is 15 residues. The junction had 5 bases not matched to a gene; V was cut back by 1 base and J by 5 bases. The CDR3 nucleotides read TGTGCCACCAGCAGAGCCCGGGACAGGGGAAACGAGCAGTACTTC. Translation gives CATSRARDRGNEQYF.

This clonotype was recorded a few times. As DNA, the CDR3 is TGCAGTGCTGTTAAGCCCGTCGGGACAGTGGATAGCAATCAGCCCCAGCATTTT. It encodes CSAVKPVGTVDSNQPQHF. V and J are TRBV20-1 and TRBJ1-5; 7 nucleotides line up with TRBD1. Germline V gene lookup returns CDR1 DFQATT and CDR2 SNEGSKA (reference sequence). The V segment lost 5 bases and the J segment 0 bases; nucleotides outside the gene matches: 16. The CDR3 is made up of 18 amino acids.

V is TRBV20-1 and J is TRBJ2-7; perhaps TRBD2 as D (7 bases). From germline, CDR1 is DFQATT and CDR2 SNEGSKA (reference sequence). CDR3 length: 13 amino acids. V lost 1 base, J lost 7 bases, and 14 bases lay in between. The CDR3 region is CSARGGGLGEQYF. CDR3 sequence (DNA): TGCAGTGCTAGAGGCGGGGGCCTAGGGGAGCAGTACTTC.

This clonotype was detected only a few times. The chain has TRBV10-3 and TRBJ2-7; TRBD2 matches at 8 bases. The CDR3 has 14 amino acids. J gave up 2 bases and V 10 bases, and 10 bases lay outside the gene matches. Germline V lookup: CDR1 ENHRY, CDR2 SYGVKD. CDR3 region: CASSRISGTYEQYF. The CDR3 region has the DNA TGTGCCAGCAGCCGAATTAGCGGGACCTACGAGCAGTACTTC.

The chain recombines TRBV25-1 with TRBJ2-5; D is possibly TRBD1 (5 bases). The CDR3 runs to 16 residues. Germline CDR1 reads MGHDK; CDR2 reads SYGVNS. The ends were cut back, 5 bases at V and 4 bases at J, with 20 bases in the middle. The CDR3 region has the DNA TGTGCCAGCAGTATCCTTAAGGGGCAGGCCCCAGAGACCCAGTACTTC. This encodes CASSILKGQAPETQYF.

This clonotype showed up just a few times. CDR3 sequence: CASRVTRALGSNQPQHF. CDR3 sequence (DNA): TGTGCCAGCAGGGTGACCAGGGCTCTTGGGAGCAATCAGCCCCAGCATTTT. The chain has TRBV2 and TRBJ1-5, with D possibly matching TRBD1 (5 bases). Germline lookup yields CDR1 SNHLY and CDR2 FYNNEI. This CDR3 comprises 17 residues. V was cut by 6 bases and J by 1 base, with 19 bases left in between.

The J gene is TRBJ1-2, the V gene TRBV10-2; 9 nucleotides align to TRBD1. Germline assignment: CDR1 WSHSY and CDR2 SAAADI. Trimming at V came to 7 bases and at J to 3 bases, leaving 6 bases not matched to a gene. CDR3 length equals 14 residues. The CDR3 nucleotides read TGCGCCAGCAATCCGGGACAGGGTGACTATGGCTACACCTTC. It yields the protein CASNPGQGDYGYTF.

This clonotype was seen a single time. J is TRBJ1-2 and V is TRBV14, with a weak D call TRBD1 (6 bases). The V end was cut by 8 bases, the J end by 5 bases, with 15 bases between. Per the germline V gene, CDR1 is SGHDN and CDR2 is FVKESK. The CDR3 covers 13 residues. The CDR3 coding sequence is TGTGCCAGCGCCCAATGGGGGCCGTATGGCTACACCTTC. Protein: CASAQWGPYGYTF.

This clonotype was observed once. An end of the junction does not agree with germline; a read error may underlie this. V gene TRBV10-3 combines with J gene TRBJ2-5; D tentatively reads TRBD1 or TRBD2 (6 bases each). The CDR3 runs to 11 residues. Germline V CDR1 and CDR2: ENHRY, SYGVKD. The CDR3 protein is CASSFGGRPYF. The CDR3 DNA reads as TGTGCCAGCAGTTTTGGGGGGCGGCCGTACTTC.

This CDR3 reads CASSVETDGYTF. The DNA for the CDR3 is TGTGCCAGCAGCGTAGAGACAGATGGCTACACCTTC. The chain is built from TRBV9 and TRBJ1-2; tentative D call: TRBD1 (5 bases). Germline V gives CDR1 SGDLS, CDR2 YYNGEE. V lost 0 bases and J lost 6, with 6 bases in between. The CDR3 consists of 12 residues.

The sample holds a few counts of this clonotype. The V gene is TRBV16, the J gene TRBJ2-7; TRBD2 matches 8 bases. CDR3 size: 14 residues. Unmatched junction bases numbered 7, after V lost 4 bases and J lost 5 bases. Germline CDR1 is KGHSY and CDR2 is FQNENV. The CDR3 region is CASSPPGGSHEQYF. The CDR3, as DNA: TGTGCCAGCAGCCCACCGGGAGGGTCCCACGAGCAGTACTTC.